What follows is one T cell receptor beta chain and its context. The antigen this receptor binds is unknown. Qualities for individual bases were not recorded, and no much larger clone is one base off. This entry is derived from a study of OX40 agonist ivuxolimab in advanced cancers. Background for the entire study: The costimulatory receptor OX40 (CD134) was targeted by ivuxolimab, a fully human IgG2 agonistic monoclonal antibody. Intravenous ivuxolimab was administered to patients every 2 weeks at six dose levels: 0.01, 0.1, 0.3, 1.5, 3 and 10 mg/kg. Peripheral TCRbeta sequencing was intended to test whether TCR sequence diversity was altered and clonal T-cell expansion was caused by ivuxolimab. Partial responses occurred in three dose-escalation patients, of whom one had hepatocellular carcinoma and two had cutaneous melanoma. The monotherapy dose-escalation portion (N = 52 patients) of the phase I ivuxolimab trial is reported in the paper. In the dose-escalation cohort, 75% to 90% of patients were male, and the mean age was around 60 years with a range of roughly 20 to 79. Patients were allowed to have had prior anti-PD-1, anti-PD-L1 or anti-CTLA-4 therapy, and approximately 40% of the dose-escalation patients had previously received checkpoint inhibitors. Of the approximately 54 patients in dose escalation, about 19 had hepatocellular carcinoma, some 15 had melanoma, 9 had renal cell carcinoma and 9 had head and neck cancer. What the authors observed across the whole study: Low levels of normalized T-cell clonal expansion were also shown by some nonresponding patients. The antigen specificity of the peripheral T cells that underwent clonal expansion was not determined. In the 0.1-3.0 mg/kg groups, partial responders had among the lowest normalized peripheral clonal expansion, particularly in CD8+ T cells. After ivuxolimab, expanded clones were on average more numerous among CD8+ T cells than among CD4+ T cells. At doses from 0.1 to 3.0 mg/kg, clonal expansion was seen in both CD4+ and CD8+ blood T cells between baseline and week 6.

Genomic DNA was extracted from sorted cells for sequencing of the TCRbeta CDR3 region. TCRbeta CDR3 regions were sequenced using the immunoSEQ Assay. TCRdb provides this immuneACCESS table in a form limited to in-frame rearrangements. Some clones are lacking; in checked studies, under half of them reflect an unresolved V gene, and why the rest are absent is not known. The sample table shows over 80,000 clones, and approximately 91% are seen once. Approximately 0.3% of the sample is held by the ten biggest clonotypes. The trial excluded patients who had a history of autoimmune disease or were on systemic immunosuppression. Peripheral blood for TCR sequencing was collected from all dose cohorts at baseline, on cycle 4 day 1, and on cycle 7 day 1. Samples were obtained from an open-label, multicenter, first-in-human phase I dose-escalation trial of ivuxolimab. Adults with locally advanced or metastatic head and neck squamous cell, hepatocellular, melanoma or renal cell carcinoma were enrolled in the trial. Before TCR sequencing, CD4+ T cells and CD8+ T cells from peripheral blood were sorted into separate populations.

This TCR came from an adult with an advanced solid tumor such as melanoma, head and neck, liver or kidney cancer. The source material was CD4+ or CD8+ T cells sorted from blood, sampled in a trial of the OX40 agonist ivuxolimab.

CDR3 reads: CASSLTFNQGGEKLFF. The DNA sequence is given as TGCGCCAGCAGCTTGACCTTTAATCAGGGCGGTGAAAAACTGTTTTTT. The V and J segments used are TRBV5-1 and TRBJ1-4, with TRBD1 as a weak D call on 5 bases. The germline V gene yields SGHRS for CDR1 and YFSETQ for CDR2. The CDR3 numbers 16 residues from cysteine through phenylalanine. Just CDR3 DNA is preserved here, 48 bases in frame from base 1. V and J lose 1 base and 7 bases, and a span of 17 bases separates them.